This is a list of T cell receptor beta chains from one sample in a study of type 1 regulatory T cells. TCRdb passed the reads through MiXCR, listing each CDR3 protein once. The sample includes about 18,000 distinct CDR3 sequences, about a tenth seen only once; the top ten take around 2.8%. The sequencing input was CD4+ T cells, either the whole sample or a sorted fraction (not recorded which). These receptors were taken from a human donor in good health. Each CDR3 is given with its conserved first and last residue. Each record gives: clone size, D gene, J gene, V gene, CDR3 DNA, CDR3 protein. D genes are given only for firm matches. Clone size is shown for a subset of rows, as once, few, many or a class of expanded clone.

many	.	TRBJ1-5	TRBV5-1	TGCGCCAGCAGCTTTGGTCCAGGCACAAATCAGCCCCAGCATTTT	CASSFGPGTNQPQHF
medium-sized	.	TRBJ2-4	TRBV7-2	TGTGCCAGCAGCTTCGCCGGGGCGGGGGCCAAAAACATTCAGTACTTC	CASSFAGAGAKNIQYF
many	TRBD1	TRBJ2-1	TRBV2	TGTGCCAGCAGTGGACAGGGGGACAATGAGCAGTTCTTC	CASSGQGDNEQFF
.	.	TRBJ2-7	TRBV5-1	TGCGCCAGCAGCTTAACCGAGCCCTCTTACTACGAGCAGTACTTC	CASSLTEPSYYEQYF
.	.	TRBJ2-7	TRBV5-1	TGCGCCAGCAGCGACCGGCCGAGCTCGTCGCAGTACTTC	CASSDRPSSSQYF
many	TRBD1	TRBJ1-2	TRBV7-9	TGTGCCAGCAGCTTCCGGGACAGACAAAACTATGGCTACACCTTC	CASSFRDRQNYGYTF
.	.	TRBJ1-6	TRBV6-5	TGTGCCAGCAGTAGAGACCGGCAGGGTGGGTCACCCCTCCACTTT	CASSRDRQGGSPLHF
many	.	TRBJ1-2	TRBV14	TGTGCCAGCAGCCGGGCCGGCCGTCCATGGGGCTACACCTTC	CASSRAGRPWGYTF
many	.	TRBJ2-1	TRBV19	TGTGCCAGTAGTGCCCGACTCGAGGAGCAGTTCTTC	CASSARLEEQFF
many	TRBD1	TRBJ2-7	TRBV3-1	TGTGCCAGCAGCCCAGATGGGACAGGGAAGGTCGAGCAGTACTTC	CASSPDGTGKVEQYF
.	.	TRBJ2-4	TRBV12-3/TRBV12-4	TGTGCCAGCAGTTTCGGGGGAGCCAAAAACATTCAGTACTTC	CASSFGGAKNIQYF
.	.	TRBJ1-6	TRBV5-5	TGTGCCAGCAGCTTGGCGGCAGCAGGATCGGCCCTCCACTTT	CASSLAAAGSALHF
.	.	TRBJ2-5	TRBV4-1	TGCGCCAGCAGCCGGGCCCTCGGGGAGACCCAGTACTTC	CASSRALGETQYF
many	.	TRBJ2-7	TRBV5-1	TGCGCCAGCAGCTTCAAAGGCGTCTCCTACGAGCAGTACTTC	CASSFKGVSYEQYF
few	TRBD2	TRBJ2-7	TRBV7-2	TGTGCCAGCAGCTTAGTAGCGGGGGGGAAGGGTGAGCAGTACTTC	CASSLVAGGKGEQYF
many	.	TRBJ2-6	TRBV7-2	TGTGCCAGCAGCTTAGGGTTATCTGGGGCCAACGTCCTGACTTTC	CASSLGLSGANVLTF
many	.	TRBJ2-3	TRBV25-1	TGTGCCAGCAGTGACCGGACGTGGTATGAGGCGCAGTATTTT	CASSDRTWYEAQYF
many	.	TRBJ2-7	TRBV11-2	TGTGCCAGCAGCCATGGGGCAGGGAACTCCTACGAGCAGTACTTC	CASSHGAGNSYEQYF
few	.	TRBJ2-7	TRBV7-2	TGTGCCAGCAGCCGGGAAACTAGTTGGGGCCCCTACGAGCAGTACTTC	CASSRETSWGPYEQYF
.	.	TRBJ1-1	TRBV3-1	TGTGCCAGCAGCTTCACAGGGATGAACACTGAAGCTTTCTTT	CASSFTGMNTEAFF
many	.	TRBJ2-1	TRBV29-1	TGCAGCGTGGAGGGGGCTAGCAGGAAAAGAAACAATGAGCAGTTCTTC	CSVEGASRKRNNEQFF
few	TRBD2	TRBJ2-1	TRBV25-1	TGTGCCAGCAGTGAATCCCTCAAGGTAGCGGGAGGTTACAATGAGCAGTTCTTC	CASSESLKVAGGYNEQFF
.	TRBD2	TRBJ2-3	TRBV20-1	TGCAGTGCGAAAGGGGCGGGAGTGATCCCGAGAGATACGCAGTATTTT	CSAKGAGVIPRDTQYF
many	TRBD2	TRBJ2-3	TRBV9	TGTGCCAGCAGCGTAGGGGGCGGGAGGGCCGGAGATACGCAGTATTTT	CASSVGGGRAGDTQYF
many	TRBD2	TRBJ2-3	TRBV7-8	TGTGCCAGCAGCTTACGCGGGAGGGGATTAGATACGCAGTATTTT	CASSLRGRGLDTQYF
many	.	TRBJ2-3	TRBV20-1	TGCAGTGTCCCCGAAAACACAGATACGCAGTATTTT	CSVPENTDTQYF
many	TRBD2	TRBJ2-1	TRBV5-1	TGCGCCAGCAGCTTCCTCACTAGCGGGACTATCGAGCAGTTCTTC	CASSFLTSGTIEQFF
many	.	TRBJ1-6	TRBV5-1	TGCGCCAGCAGCTTGCTGGGCCACTCATATTCACCCCTCCACTTT	CASSLLGHSYSPLHF
many	TRBD2	TRBJ2-3	TRBV6-2/TRBV6-3	TGTGCCAGCGGAGCGGGAGGGCAATTTGGAGATACGCAGTATTTT	CASGAGGQFGDTQYF
many	.	TRBJ2-7	TRBV7-9	TGTGCCAGCAGCTTATCCGTGAATTCCTACGAGCAGTACTTC	CASSLSVNSYEQYF
many	TRBD1	TRBJ2-7	TRBV30	TGTGCCTGGAGCCGGGACAGGGGGCCAGAGCAGTACTTC	CAWSRDRGPEQYF
.	.	TRBJ2-7	TRBV20-1	TGCAGTGTACCCGTGGGGTCCGGGGGCTACGAGCAGTACTTC	CSVPVGSGGYEQYF